Below are 5 T cell receptor beta chains sequenced from a single sample in a study of tumor-infiltrating lymphocytes in primary liver carcinoma. For each extraction, RNA and DNA were obtained together from approximately 20-30 mg of unsorted bulk tissue. Synthesis of TCR beta cDNA was carried out from 500 ng total RNA with a constant-region primer. Slightly modified ARM-PCR served as the procedure for the TCR beta libraries. These libraries came from three rounds of nested multiplex PCR. For approximately 10 cycles apiece, the opening two PCR rounds ran with TRBV1-TRBV30 forward primers and a C-beta reverse primer. TCRdb reprocessed the multiplex PCR reads with MiXCR, giving one entry per CDR3 protein. The sample records 95,000 to 100,000 distinct CDR3 sequences, around 73% being singletons. Sequenced sample: liver tumor tissue from sampling region 2. Subset specified: tumor region T2, inferior pole. The source is a woman aged 60 to 75 with primary liver carcinoma and hepatitis B virus infection.

The chain combines TRBV28 with TRBJ1-2; a weak D match, TRBD1 (5 bases). The CDR3 contains 14 residues. Trimming removed 3 bases from V and 5 bases from J, with 13 bases in between. The germline V gene has CDR1 MDHEN and CDR2 SYDVKM. The CDR3 protein is CASSLATARYGYTF. The CDR3 nucleotides read TGTGCCAGCAGTTTGGCGACAGCCCGGTATGGCTACACCTTC.

As for this clonotype: Mismatch with germline at one junction end may stem from a read error. CDR3 DNA sequence: TGTGCCAGTAGCTCGGGAATTGGGGTTAATGGAAAACTGTTTTTT. The encoded protein is CASSSGIGVNGKLFF. The V gene is TRBV11-2, the J gene TRBJ1-4; D remains unclear. The CDR3 runs 15 residues. Germline CDR1 and CDR2: SGHAT and FQNNGV.

As regards this clonotype: Possible read error: a much larger clone is one base away. The CDR3 region has the DNA TGTGCCAGCAGTTTGGTAGGTACGCAGTATTTT. Protein product: CASSLVGTQYF. The chain combines TRBV12-3 or TRBV12-4 with TRBJ2-3; D call uncertain. CDR3 length: 11 residues. V was trimmed by 3 bases and J by 8 bases, leaving 6 bases between them.

In the case of this clonotype: The junction does not match germline at one end; this may be a read error. The V gene is TRBV11-3, the J gene TRBJ2-1; the match to TRBD2 covers 9 bases. The V gene's germline CDR1 is SGHNT and CDR2 YENEEA. This CDR3 comprises 18 residues. CDR3 sequence (DNA): TGTGCCAGTAGCTTAGCTCAAGGCGGGAGGGCCGGCTACAATGGGCAGTTCTTC. It codes for CASSLAQGGRAGYNGQFF.

Details on this clonotype: Just one base apart from a much larger clone, this may be a read error. Written as DNA, the CDR3 is TGTGCCAGCAGACAGGGTATTAACACAGATACGCAGTATTTT. Its translation: CASRQGINTDTQYF. J is TRBJ2-3 and V is TRBV28; tentatively, D is TRBD1 (6 bases). The V and J ends lost 6 bases and 2 bases respectively, with 12 bases between them. The CDR3 has 14 residues. CDR1 MDHEN and CDR2 SYDVKM come from the germline V gene.